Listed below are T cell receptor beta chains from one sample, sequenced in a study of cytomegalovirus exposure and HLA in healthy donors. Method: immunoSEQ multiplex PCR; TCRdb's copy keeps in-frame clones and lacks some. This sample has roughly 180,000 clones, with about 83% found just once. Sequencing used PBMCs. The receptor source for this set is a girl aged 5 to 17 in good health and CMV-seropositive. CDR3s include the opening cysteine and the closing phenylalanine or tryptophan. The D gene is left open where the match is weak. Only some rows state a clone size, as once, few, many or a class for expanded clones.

TGTGCCAGCAGCCCAACCCCCAGCGGCCGGAAGACCCAGTACTTC | CASSPTPSGRKTQYF | TRBJ2-5 | . | TRBV6-5 | 15 | .
TGTGCCAGCAGCTTGTTGAGAGAGAACTATGGCTACACCTTC | CASSLLRENYGYTF | TRBJ1-2 | . | TRBV5-6 | 14 | .
TGTGCCAGCAGTGATGGGGGGGTCACAGATACGCAGTATTTT | CASSDGGVTDTQYF | TRBJ2-3 | TRBD2 | TRBV6-4 | 14 | .
TGTGCCAGCAGCCCCGGGGGTTGGAATGAAAAACTGTTTTTT | CASSPGGWNEKLFF | TRBJ1-4 | . | TRBV5-6 | 14 | .
TGCGCCAGCAGCCCCCAGGGCCAACTTCAGGAGACCCAGTACTTC | CASSPQGQLQETQYF | TRBJ2-5 | . | TRBV5-1 | 15 | .
TGTGCCAGCAGTTACTCGGGGAGTTCGTTTAATTCACCCCTCCACTTT | CASSYSGSSFNSPLHF | TRBJ1-6 | . | TRBV6-5 | 16 | .
TGTGCCAGCAGGAGACTAGCGGGAGAGACCCAGTACTTC | CASRRLAGETQYF | TRBJ2-5 | TRBD2 | TRBV6-5 | 13 | .
TGTGCCAGCAGCTTAAGTAAACAGACTACCTCCTATAATTCACCCCTCCACTTT | CASSLSKQTTSYNSPLHF | TRBJ1-6 | . | TRBV7-2 | 18 | .
TGCGCCAGCAGCCTTCAGTACAGGGGTGGCACTGAAGCTTTCTTT | CASSLQYRGGTEAFF | TRBJ1-1 | TRBD1 | TRBV5-1 | 15 | .
TGTGCCAGCAGACAGACTAGCGGGGGAAATTACAATGAGCAGTTCTTC | CASRQTSGGNYNEQFF | TRBJ2-1 | TRBD2 | TRBV19 | 16 | .
TGTGCCAGCAGCGTCGGACAGGTGAACACTGAAGCTTTCTTT | CASSVGQVNTEAFF | TRBJ1-1 | TRBD1 | TRBV9 | 14 | .
TGTGCCAGTAGTATAGAGTACAGGGATTCACCCCTCCACTTT | CASSIEYRDSPLHF | TRBJ1-6 | . | TRBV19 | 14 | .
TGTGCCAGCAGCTCCCTAAGCGGGACAGGGGGCGACACTGAAGCTTTCTTT | CASSSLSGTGGDTEAFF | TRBJ1-1 | TRBD1 | TRBV7-8 | 17 | .
TGCGCCAGCAGCCAAGATGGGACTAGCGGGGTTCAAGATACGCAGTATTTT | CASSQDGTSGVQDTQYF | TRBJ2-3 | TRBD2 | TRBV4-1 | 17 | .
TGTGCCAGCAGCCCAGGGGTCACCGGGGAGCTGTTTTTT | CASSPGVTGELFF | TRBJ2-2 | . | TRBV4-2 | 13 | few
TGTGCCAGCAGCGTAGTCGGGGGGGCCTCAGATACGCAGTATTTT | CASSVVGGASDTQYF | TRBJ2-3 | TRBD2 | TRBV9 | 15 | .
TGTGCCAGTAGTATGGCCCCGTCAGGGGGGTTTTACGAGCAGTACTTC | CASSMAPSGGFYEQYF | TRBJ2-7 | . | TRBV19 | 16 | few
TGTGCCAGCAGCTTACAGGGCTACAATGAGCAGTTCTTC | CASSLQGYNEQFF | TRBJ2-1 | . | TRBV7-3 | 13 | .
TGTGCCAGCAGCTCCGGACTGCGGTATAGCAATCAGCCCCAGCATTTT | CASSSGLRYSNQPQHF | TRBJ1-5 | . | TRBV5-8 | 16 | .
TGTGCCAGCCCTGACAGGCGATATGGCTACACCTTC | CASPDRRYGYTF | TRBJ1-2 | . | TRBV2 | 12 | .
TGTGCCACCAGCGGGGACAGGGGAGGCAATCAGCCCCAGCATTTT | CATSGDRGGNQPQHF | TRBJ1-5 | TRBD1 | TRBV15 | 15 | few
TGTGCCACCAGCAGAGATAATGGGGGGGGAAACACCATATATTTT | CATSRDNGGGNTIYF | TRBJ1-3 | . | TRBV15 | 15 | .
TGTGCCAGCAGCAGACCCGGGACAGGGTATTACGGCTACACCTTC | CASSRPGTGYYGYTF | TRBJ1-2 | TRBD1 | TRBV6-5 | 15 | .
TGTGCCAGCAGTCTAACGGCAACAGGGTATGGCTACACCTTC | CASSLTATGYGYTF | TRBJ1-2 | . | TRBV28 | 14 | .
TGTGCCAGCAGCTACGAATGGGGGCGCCGGGAGCTGTTTTTT | CASSYEWGRRELFF | TRBJ2-2 | . | TRBV5-5 | 14 | once
TGCGCCAGCAGCCAAGATCCCCGTGCTCTAAATACTGAAGCTTTCTTT | CASSQDPRALNTEAFF | TRBJ1-1 | . | TRBV4-1 | 16 | .
TGTGCCAGCAGGAAAGACAGGGGAAACTATGGCTACACCTTC | CASRKDRGNYGYTF | TRBJ1-2 | TRBD1 | TRBV28 | 14 | .
TGTGCCAGCAACCTCCGGGACAGTAATCAGCCCCAGCATTTT | CASNLRDSNQPQHF | TRBJ1-5 | TRBD1 | TRBV2 | 14 | .
TGTGCTAGTGGTCCCGGTCTTGGAAACACCATATATTTT | CASGPGLGNTIYF | TRBJ1-3 | . | TRBV12-5 | 13 | once
TGTGCCAGTAGTATAACGGGGACAGGTTTGAACACTGAAGCTTTCTTT | CASSITGTGLNTEAFF | TRBJ1-1 | TRBD1 | TRBV19 | 16 | .
TGTGCCAGCTCCCCTGCGGTCATGAACACTGAAGCTTTCTTT | CASSPAVMNTEAFF | TRBJ1-1 | . | TRBV18 | 14 | once
TGTGCCACAATGGACAGTTCGTCCTACGAGCAGTACTTC | CATMDSSSYEQYF | TRBJ2-7 | . | TRBV2 | 13 | .
TGTGCCAGTATGGGGCGGGGTGAGACCCAGTACTTC | CASMGRGETQYF | TRBJ2-5 | . | TRBV19 | 12 | .
TGTGCCAGCAGCCTCGCCGGGACAGGGTCGGCTTTCTTT | CASSLAGTGSAFF | TRBJ1-1 | TRBD1 | TRBV5-4 | 13 | .
TGTGCCACCAGACAGGGGGCCTCCTACGAGCAGTACTTC | CATRQGASYEQYF | TRBJ2-7 | TRBD1 | TRBV15 | 13 | .
TGTGCCAGCAGTCCCATAAGACGGGACAGTCCTAACTATGGCTACACCTTC | CASSPIRRDSPNYGYTF | TRBJ1-2 | TRBD1 | TRBV28 | 17 | once
TGCGCCAGCGGGACGAGGACAGGACCGTACGAGCAGTACTTC | CASGTRTGPYEQYF | TRBJ2-7 | TRBD1 | TRBV10-2 | 14 | .
TGTGCCAGCAGCGTAGAGGGGCTGCGGGGGGTGCGGGAGACCCAGTACTTC | CASSVEGLRGVRETQYF | TRBJ2-5 | TRBD2 | TRBV9 | 17 | .
TGTGCCAGCAGATCTAGCGGGGGATCCCCCTACGAGCAGTACTTC | CASRSSGGSPYEQYF | TRBJ2-7 | TRBD2 | TRBV7-9 | 15 | .
TGTGCCAGCAGTGGTCAGGGGGCGAGCGGCAATCAGCCCCAGCATTTT | CASSGQGASGNQPQHF | TRBJ1-5 | TRBD1 | TRBV2 | 16 | few
TGTGCTAGTGGTCACCAGGGATATGAGCAGTTCTTC | CASGHQGYEQFF | TRBJ2-1 | . | TRBV12-5 | 12 | .
TGTGCCAGCAGCCAAGATTGGGACAGGGGGCGAGGGGGCTACACCTTC | CASSQDWDRGRGGYTF | TRBJ1-2 | TRBD1 | TRBV4-2 | 16 | .
TGTGCCAGTAGTATAGGGGGGCGAAAGGAGACCCAGTACTTC | CASSIGGRKETQYF | TRBJ2-5 | . | TRBV19 | 14 | .
TGTGCCAGCAGTCCCATGGCAGGGACTAACACCGGGGAGCTGTTTTTT | CASSPMAGTNTGELFF | TRBJ2-2 | . | TRBV7-2 | 16 | .
TGTGCCAGCAGTGAGTCGGGGGGACTCGATGGCTACACCTTC | CASSESGGLDGYTF | TRBJ1-2 | . | TRBV6-1 | 14 | .
TGTGCCAGCAGCTTAGTGGGCAGGGCGAACACTGAAGCTTTCTTT | CASSLVGRANTEAFF | TRBJ1-1 | . | TRBV7-9 | 15 | .
TGTGCCAGCAGCGTCCGGACTAGCGAAGAGACCCAGTACTTC | CASSVRTSEETQYF | TRBJ2-5 | TRBD2 | TRBV9 | 14 | once
TGTGCTAGTGGTTTTGTGAGTAATAACGCTGAAGCTTTCTTT | CASGFVSNNAEAFF | TRBJ1-1 | . | TRBV12-5 | 14 | .
TGTGCCAGCATCGGACTAGCGAGGTCCACCGGGGAGCTGTTTTTT | CASIGLARSTGELFF | TRBJ2-2 | TRBD2 | TRBV5-8 | 15 | .
TGTGCCAGCAGTTTATCGGGACAGGTTTCCACAGATACGCAGTATTTT | CASSLSGQVSTDTQYF | TRBJ2-3 | TRBD1 | TRBV27 | 16 | .